This T cell receptor beta chain is from a study of regulatory T cells in long-lasting Graves disease (dated by TCRdb to about 2021). As for the study more broadly: In the newly diagnosed Graves' disease group, patients had been taking antithyroid drugs for less than 3 months. Persistent Graves' disease patients were compared with newly diagnosed Graves' disease patients by peripheral blood TCR sequencing and RNA sequencing. The study took place in China and was registered as a clinical trial. TCR sequencing covered about 13 persistent and around 20 newly diagnosed Graves' disease patients, some 33 samples in total. The paper as a whole reports these results and caveats: Peripheral blood alone was examined, since thyroid tissue, which constituted the primary lesion, could not be accessed. The authors acknowledged the small sample size as a limitation that may reduce accuracy. Sequencing and analysis were restricted to the TCR beta chain. Persistent disease showed preferential use of TRBV28, TRBJ1-2 and TRBJ2-5, whereas newly diagnosed disease favored TRBV20-1 and TRBJ2-1. Compared with newly diagnosed patients, patients with persistent Graves' disease had lower TCR Shannon entropy and fewer highly expanded clones, which suggests clonal expansion. Patients with persistent disease shared more public clonotypes (around 2,500) than newly diagnosed patients did (about 1,000).

This clonotype was counted many times. It lacks a known antigen. There are no base qualities to consult, and no much larger clone falls within one base. Sample time point, as interpreted from the label and publication: newly diagnosed GD, antithyroid drugs for less than 3 months. For both TCR sequencing and RNA sequencing, RNA was extracted from PBMCs using TRIzol. The diagnosis of Graves' disease followed American Thyroid Association guidelines. Patients were recruited from an endocrinology department in Xi'an, China. Each patient gave 7 to 9.5 milliliters of peripheral blood, collected in an EDTA anticoagulant tube. Ficoll Paque Plus density gradient separation was used to isolate PBMCs, and no further T cell sorting was performed. RNA quality was checked with an Agilent 2100 Bioanalyzer and agarose gel, and concentration with a NanoDrop 2000. The library was made by multiplex PCR. TCRdb shows the sequencer as Illumina HiSeq 4000. TCR beta libraries were built with iRepertoire HTBI primers and Arm-PCR amplification of CDR3 regions. Before sequencing, the PCR products underwent gel purification. From the authors' description of their analysis: Gene usage analysis of CDR3 amino acid clonotypes relied on the 60 or so TRBV and 12 to 15 TRBJ segments identified across samples. COPE and FqMerger were used to merge filtered high-quality paired reads into contigs. BLAST was used to align contigs to IMGT TRBV, TRBD and TRBJ reference genes, with CDR3 defined following IMGT. Clonotypes above 0.1% frequency were classified as highly expanded clones. Repertoire diversity was measured by Shannon entropy, and V-J evenness by the Gini coefficient. A clonotype found in more than one individual was treated as public. TCRdb reanalyzed the raw reads on its own, using fastp at Q25 for trimming and MiXCR for clone calling, and kept in-frame beta chains. Under each unique CDR3 protein, matching rows form one entry showing the most common genes and DNA. TCRdb's processing, not the authors' own work, is the source of the V and J calls. The sample data list 400,000 to 500,000 distinct CDR3 sequences, and approximately 15% of these were observed just once. The ten biggest clones cover 7.8% of the sample.

The CDR3, cysteine through phenylalanine, is 15 amino acids long. Only the CDR3 DNA stays, 45 bases, in frame from base 1. Reading the germline V gene gives CDR1 SGHRS and CDR2 YFSETQ. Trimming at the junction amounts to 4 bases on V and 2 bases on J, and the germline ends lie 16 bases apart. This sample also appeared in a second study, on T cells in Graves' hyperthyroidism and ophthalmopathy. Looking at the second paper: Stable Graves' hyperthyroidism was defined as the absence of progression to ophthalmopathy over 18 months of follow-up. Hyperthyroidism patients were aged 18 to 65 years and newly diagnosed, with disease duration of less than 2 months. Exclusion was applied to patients with uncontrolled infections, other autoimmune diseases, pregnancy or lactation. Clinical symptoms, serum thyroxine and TRAb, thyroid ultrasound, and orbital computed tomography formed the basis for the diagnoses. The first round of RT-PCR for the TCR CDR3 was performed with the HTBI primer set and the Qiagen OneStep RT-PCR kit. Most expanded thyroid clonotypes (frequency above 0.001) were also detected in blood, a finding suggesting that blood repertoires may reflect thyroid immune responses. In cross-validation, a model built on a 13 V-J signature told ophthalmopathy apart from stable hyperthyroidism with approximately 91% sensitivity and approximately 81% specificity, and in testing the same model reached 80%/75%. In validation, the model predicted progression to ophthalmopathy a median of around 6.5 months before onset, with 65% to 71% sensitivity and roughly 79% specificity. To identify TCR V-J signatures that set the groups apart, the researchers used a discovery cohort of 100 patients, made up of approximately 43 with Graves' ophthalmopathy and 57 with stable Graves' hyperthyroidism. Whether ophthalmopathy could be predicted prospectively was tested in an independent validation cohort made up of roughly 20 hyperthyroidism patients plus 17 patients who later progressed to ophthalmopathy. The approximately 90 discovery patients were randomly split 7:3 into training and test sets. The study also compared thyroid tissue and blood T-cell repertoires from several Graves' hyperthyroidism patients. After blood sampling, hyperthyroidism patients were treated with methimazole at a starting dose of 30 mg daily, and ophthalmopathy patients were treated with high-dose intravenous methylprednisolone. Libraries were constructed in a second round of multiplex PCR, after which size selection and purification were carried out. Sequencing of the libraries was done on an Illumina HiSeq2000 using paired-end 100 bp reads. Raw data were processed with SOAPnuke, discarding reads with adapters, uncalled bases, mean Phred below 15, or no exact constant-primer or identifier match. High-quality paired reads were merged using COPE v1.2.5, and each unique nucleotide sequence was defined as a clonotype. MiTCR v1.1 was used to align the clonotypes against IMGT TRBV, TRBD and TRBJ reference segments. Only V-J combinations with frequency above 0.0001, covering roughly 99% of repertoires, were analysed. A TCS score was defined as the ratio of F50 (clonal expansion) to E x V (chaos), with BLOSUM62-based TCRdist applied between CDR3 peptides within each V-J. Welch's t-statistics and random forest reduced some 510 V-J features to 13, which were used in a naive Bayes classifier (R e1071). Sample size was not statistically predetermined, and blinding of investigators to group allocation was not performed. TCR Vbeta CDR3 sequencing of approximately 140 peripheral blood samples (about 45 ophthalmopathy, over 70 hyperthyroidism and some 17 progressor patients) is reported in the paper.

This clonotype was sampled from a middle-aged woman with Graves disease. Donor details come from another sample of the same person, matched by shared clones. The chain was built from TRBV5-1 and TRBJ2-7; the D gene assignment is perhaps TRBD1 or TRBD2, with each matching 5 bases. The sequenced sample was peripheral blood mononuclear cells (PBMCs), obtained at new diagnosis, from a patient treated with antithyroid drugs. The sequence in DNA is TGCGCCAGCAGCCTGGACACGGACTTTACCTACGAGCAGTACTTC. Protein translation: CASSLDTDFTYEQYF.